These 22 T cell receptor beta chains share one sample of origin, sequenced in a study of blood T cell repertoires in COVID-19. Here immunoSEQ multiplex PCR was the method, and the copy in TCRdb shows in-frame clones only, minus some. Counted here are just over 250,000 clones, over 75% occurring once; the ten biggest clones make up approximately 10%. What was sequenced was peripheral blood. These receptors came from a woman between 65 and 79 years old with COVID-19, enrolled during active disease.

This chain uses TRBV24-1 with TRBJ2-1; D not resolved. V gave up 5 bases and J gave up 4 bases, with 14 bases separating them. Germline CDR1 KGHDR, CDR2 SFDVKD. The CDR3 runs to 15 residues. CDR3 sequence (DNA): TGTGCCACCAGTGGGGCGCCCAATAATTACAATGAGCAGTTCTTC. Translated, it gives CATSGAPNNYNEQFF.

The chain combines TRBV29-1 with TRBJ2-1; TRBD1 matches 8 bases. Germline CDR1 and CDR2: SQVTM and ANQGSEA. The V and J ends lost 7 bases and 4 bases, in that order; junction bases with no gene match: 12. The CDR3 is 15 residues long. This chain's CDR3 is CSATGGQKTYNEQFF. The CDR3 bases are TGCAGCGCCACAGGGGGACAGAAGACTTACAATGAGCAGTTCTTC.

This chain uses TRBV4-3 with TRBJ2-2; D ambiguous. Germline-derived CDR1 and CDR2 are LGHNA and YSLEER. The CDR3 length is 15 residues. The V end was cut by 0 bases, the J end by 5 bases, with 10 bases between. In nucleotides, the CDR3 is TGCGCCAGCAGCCAAGAAGGCGGTTGGACCGGGGAGCTGTTTTTT. It specifies CASSQEGGWTGELFF.

This sequence joins TRBV29-1 and TRBJ2-1; D gene ambiguous. Trimming cost V 6 bases and J 10 bases, with 25 bases left between them. Germline V gives CDR1 SQVTM, CDR2 ANQGSEA. The CDR3 length is 15 residues. The CDR3: CSVKELASRRSEQFF. In DNA, the CDR3 is TGCAGCGTGAAAGAACTTGCGAGCCGCCGGTCGGAGCAGTTCTTC.

V is TRBV7-2 and J is TRBJ2-1, with D perhaps TRBD2 (5 bases). The CDR3 runs 15 residues. CDR1 and CDR2 from the germline V gene are SGHTA and FQGNSA. Trimming shortened V by 2 bases and J by 5 bases, and 13 bases separated the two germline ends. The CDR3 reads CASSLSGLFDNEQFF. In DNA, the CDR3 is TGTGCCAGCAGCTTAAGCGGACTGTTCGACAATGAGCAGTTCTTC.

The CDR3 bases are TGTGCCAGCAGTCAAACTCAGGGTTTCGATTCTCAGCCCCAGCATTTT. This gives the protein CASSQTQGFDSQPQHF. J is TRBJ1-5 and V is TRBV27; possibly TRBD1 for D (5 bases). This CDR3 has 16 residues. Germline CDR1 and CDR2: MNHEY and SMNVEV (reference sequence). V was pared by 5 bases and J by 6 bases, with 20 bases between.

This clone was observed once. The chain combines TRBV4-1 with TRBJ2-1; 8 bases match TRBD2. Germline CDR1 and CDR2: MGHRA and YSYEKL. The trim removed 3 bases at V and 0 bases at J, leaving 13 bases unmatched. CDR3 size: 19 residues. The CDR3 coding sequence is TGCGCCAGCAGCCACCCGGCGACTAGCGTCGCTAGCTCCTACAATGAGCAGTTCTTC. Its protein product is CASSHPATSVASSYNEQFF.

Only a few counts were recorded for this clone. V is TRBV5-1 and J is TRBJ2-1, with TRBD2 identical over 11 bases. Trimming took 0 bases from V and 5 from J; bases not matched to a gene: 4. Germline V gene sequence: CDR1 SGHRS, CDR2 YFSETQ. The CDR3 is made up of 16 amino acids. The DNA for the CDR3 is TGCGCCAGCAGCTTGGGCGGGACTAGCGGTAACAATGAGCAGTTCTTC. It yields the protein CASSLGGTSGNNEQFF.

V usage is TRBV9 and J usage is TRBJ1-1; D is perhaps TRBD1 (5 bases). The CDR3 runs to 16 residues. Germline values: CDR1 SGDLS, CDR2 YYNGEE. Deletions cut 1 base from V and 0 bases from J, with 13 bases between. For the CDR3, the DNA is TGTGCCAGCAGCGTACCGACAGAAAACCTGAACACTGAAGCTTTCTTT. Translation gives CASSVPTENLNTEAFF.

This chain joins TRBV27 and TRBJ2-6; TRBD1 is a possible D gene (5 bases). V lost 0 bases and J lost 2, with 5 bases in between. The CDR3 loop spans 15 amino acids. Germline assignment: CDR1 MNHEY and CDR2 SMNVEV (reference sequence). CDR3 nucleotides: TGTGCCAGCAGTTTATCAGGGGCTGGGGCCAACGTCCTGACTTTC. It specifies CASSLSGAGANVLTF.

CDR3 region: CAWYREGRDGYTF. The CDR3, as DNA: TGTGCCTGGTACAGGGAAGGCAGGGATGGCTACACCTTC. The chain links TRBV30 to TRBJ1-2, with D perhaps TRBD1 (6 bases). Trimming shortened V by 5 bases and J by 6 bases, and 16 bases separated the two germline ends. The germline CDR1 and CDR2 sequences are GTSNPN and SVGIG (reference sequence). This CDR3 comprises 13 residues.

The rearrangement uses TRBV11-3 and TRBJ2-5; 10 bases fit TRBD2. This CDR3 has 15 residues. J lost 2 bases, V lost 1 base, and 1 base had no gene match. Per the germline V gene, CDR1 is SGHNT and CDR2 is YENEEA. The CDR3 bases are TGTGCCAGCAGCTTAGGGACTAGCGGTCAAGAGACCCAGTACTTC. Amino acids: CASSLGTSGQETQYF.

V gene TRBV3-1 (or the pseudogene TRBV3-2) combines with J gene TRBJ1-2; TRBD1 aligns across 7 bases. The CDR3 loop spans 16 amino acids. Trimming cost V 2 bases and J 2 bases; bases outside gene matches: 8. Germline V gives CDR1 LGHDT, CDR2 YNNKEL (reference sequence). This chain's CDR3 is CASSQNPIQGNYGYTF. CDR3 in DNA: TGTGCCAGCAGCCAAAACCCCATACAGGGGAACTATGGCTACACCTTC.

The V call is TRBV5-1, the J call TRBJ2-7; possibly TRBD1 for D (6 bases). This CDR3 is 14 amino acids long. Trimming removed 1 base at V and 6 bases at J, with 14 bases between. Germline-derived CDR1 and CDR2 are SGHRS and YFSETQ. CDR3 DNA sequence: TGCGCCAGCAGCTTGCAAACAGGGTCCGCCGAGCAGTACTTC. This sequence encodes CASSLQTGSAEQYF.

V is TRBV2 and J is TRBJ2-3; no clear D gene. Germline loops: CDR1 SNHLY, CDR2 FYNNEI. The CDR3 totals 14 residues. This CDR3 is CASPNRLGADTQYF. CDR3 nucleotide sequence: TGTGCTAGCCCGAACCGTTTGGGCGCAGATACGCAGTATTTT.

The V and J genes are TRBV6-5 and TRBJ1-1, with 8 bases that match TRBD1. Germline V CDR1 and CDR2: MNHEY, SVGAGI. The CDR3 is made up of 14 amino acids. The V gene end was trimmed by 5 bases and the J gene end by 0 bases; junction bases not matched to a gene: 2. The CDR3: CASSQGAVNTEAFF. The CDR3 DNA reads as TGTGCCAGCAGTCAGGGGGCGGTGAACACTGAAGCTTTCTTT.

The rearrangement uses TRBV30 and TRBJ2-4, with TRBD2 matching 9 bases. The CDR3 is made up of 16 amino acids. V gave up 4 bases and J gave up 4 bases; unmatched junction bases: 11. CDR1 and CDR2 (germline): GTSNPN, SVGIG (reference sequence). The CDR3 DNA sequence: TGTGCCTGGAATCGTAGCGGGGGTAGGACGAAAAACATTCAGTACTTC. It is translated as CAWNRSGGRTKNIQYF.

In this sample, this clone turned up a few times. J is TRBJ1-2 and V is TRBV5-1, with D tentatively TRBD1 (6 bases). The CDR3 extends over 15 amino acids. V lost 1 base and J 4 bases, leaving 14 bases between the germline ends. From germline, CDR1 is SGHRS and CDR2 YFSETQ. This CDR3 is CASSLFGGEAYGYTF. As DNA, the CDR3 is TGCGCCAGCAGCTTGTTTGGGGGCGAAGCCTATGGCTACACCTTC.

This sequence joins TRBV28 and TRBJ1-2; 8 bases fit TRBD1. V lost 5 bases, J lost 7 bases, and 12 bases stayed unmatched. There are 15 residues in the CDR3. Germline lookup yields CDR1 MDHEN and CDR2 SYDVKM. The CDR3 loop is CASSGTGIYDIGYTF. CDR3 nucleotides: TGTGCCAGCAGTGGGACAGGTATTTACGATATTGGCTACACCTTC.

V is TRBV3-1 (or the pseudogene TRBV3-2) and J is TRBJ2-3, with 7 bases aligning to TRBD2. This CDR3 has 16 amino acids. Germline V gene lookup returns CDR1 LGHDT and CDR2 YNNKEL (reference sequence). V was clipped by 5 bases and J by 0 bases; unmatched bases: 8. CDR3 DNA sequence: TGTGCCAGCAGCGAAAGAGGCGGGAGAAGCACAGATACGCAGTATTTT. Its translation is CASSERGGRSTDTQYF.

V is TRBV11-3 and J is TRBJ1-1, with TRBD1 matching over 8 bases. V dropped 6 bases and J dropped 1; count of bases not matched to a gene: 4. Germline lookup yields CDR1 SGHNT and CDR2 YENEEA. CDR3 length: 14 residues. CDR3 nucleotides: TGTGCCAGCAGTCCCGGACAGGGGAACACTGAAGCTTTCTTT. Encoded protein: CASSPGQGNTEAFF.

V gene TRBV19 combines with J gene TRBJ2-1, with 7 bases that match TRBD2. The V gene end was trimmed by 3 bases and the J gene end by 4 bases; junction bases not matched to a gene: 9. Per the germline V gene, CDR1 is LNHDA and CDR2 is SQIVND (reference sequence). The CDR3 covers 16 residues. The chain's CDR3 is CASSIAGGAGYNEQFF. CDR3 bases: TGTGCCAGTAGTATCGCCGGGGGAGCGGGATACAATGAGCAGTTCTTC.